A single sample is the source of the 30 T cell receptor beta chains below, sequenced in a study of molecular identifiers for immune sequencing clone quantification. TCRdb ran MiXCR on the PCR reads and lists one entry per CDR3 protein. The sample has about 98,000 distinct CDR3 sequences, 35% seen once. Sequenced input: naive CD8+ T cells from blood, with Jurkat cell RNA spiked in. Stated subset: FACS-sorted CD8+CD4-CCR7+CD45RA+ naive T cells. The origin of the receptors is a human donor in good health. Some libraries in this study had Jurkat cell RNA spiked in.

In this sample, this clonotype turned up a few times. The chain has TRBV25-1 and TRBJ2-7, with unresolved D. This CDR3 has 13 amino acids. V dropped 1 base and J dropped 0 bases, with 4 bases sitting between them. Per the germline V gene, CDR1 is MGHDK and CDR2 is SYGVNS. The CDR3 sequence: CASSEWSSYEQYF. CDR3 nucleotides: TGTGCCAGCAGTGAATGGAGCTCCTACGAGCAGTACTTC.

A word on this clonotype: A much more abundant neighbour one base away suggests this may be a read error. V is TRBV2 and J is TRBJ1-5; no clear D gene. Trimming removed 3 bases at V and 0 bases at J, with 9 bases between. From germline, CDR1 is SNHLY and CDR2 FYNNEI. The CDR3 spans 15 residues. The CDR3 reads CASSDQLYSNQPQHF. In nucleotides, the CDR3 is TGTGCCAGCAGTGATCAGCTGTATAGCAATCAGCCCCAGCATTTT.

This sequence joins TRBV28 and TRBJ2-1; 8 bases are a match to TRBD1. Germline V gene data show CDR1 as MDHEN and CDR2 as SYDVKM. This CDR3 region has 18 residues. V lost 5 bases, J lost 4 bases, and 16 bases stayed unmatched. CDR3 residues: CASSKGKSGGRFYNEQFF. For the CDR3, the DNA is TGTGCCAGCAGTAAAGGGAAATCAGGGGGCAGATTTTACAATGAGCAGTTCTTC.

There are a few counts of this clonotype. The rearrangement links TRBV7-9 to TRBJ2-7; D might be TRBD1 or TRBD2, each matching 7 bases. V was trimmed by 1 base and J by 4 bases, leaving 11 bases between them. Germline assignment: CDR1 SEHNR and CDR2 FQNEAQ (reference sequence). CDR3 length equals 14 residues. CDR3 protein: CASSLGQGGYEQYF. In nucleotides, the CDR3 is TGTGCCAGCAGCTTAGGCCAGGGGGGGTACGAGCAGTACTTC.

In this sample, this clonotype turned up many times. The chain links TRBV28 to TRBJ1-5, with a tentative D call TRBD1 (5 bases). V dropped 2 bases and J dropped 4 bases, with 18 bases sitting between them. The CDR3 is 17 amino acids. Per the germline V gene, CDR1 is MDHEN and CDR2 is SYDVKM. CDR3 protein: CASSLIAGGAVNQPQHF. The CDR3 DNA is TGTGCCAGCAGTTTAATTGCGGGAGGGGCAGTAAATCAGCCCCAGCATTTT.

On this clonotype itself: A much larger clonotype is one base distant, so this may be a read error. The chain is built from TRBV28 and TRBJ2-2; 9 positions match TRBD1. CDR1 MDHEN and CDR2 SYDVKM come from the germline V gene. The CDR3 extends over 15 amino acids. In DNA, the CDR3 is TGTGCCGCCAGGGACACAGGGGGCGTCACCGAGGAGCTGTTTTTT. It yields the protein CAARDTGGVTEELFF.

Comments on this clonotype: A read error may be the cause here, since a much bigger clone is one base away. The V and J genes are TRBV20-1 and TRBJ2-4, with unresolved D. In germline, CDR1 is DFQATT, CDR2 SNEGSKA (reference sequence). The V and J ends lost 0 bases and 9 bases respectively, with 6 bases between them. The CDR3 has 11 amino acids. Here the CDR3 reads CSARDMGIQYF. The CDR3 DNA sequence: TGCAGTGCTAGAGATATGGGCATTCAGTACTTC.

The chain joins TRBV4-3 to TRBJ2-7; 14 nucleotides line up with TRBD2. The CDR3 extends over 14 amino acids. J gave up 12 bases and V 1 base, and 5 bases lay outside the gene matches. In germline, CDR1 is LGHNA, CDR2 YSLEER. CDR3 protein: CASSQGLAGGPLYF. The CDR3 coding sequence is TGCGCCAGCAGCCAAGGACTAGCGGGAGGGCCACTGTACTTC.

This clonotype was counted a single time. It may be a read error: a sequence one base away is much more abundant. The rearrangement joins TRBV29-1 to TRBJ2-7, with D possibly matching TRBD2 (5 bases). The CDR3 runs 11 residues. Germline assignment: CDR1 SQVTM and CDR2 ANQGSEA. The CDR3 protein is CRVRAAGEQYF. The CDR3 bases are TGCCGCGTCCGGGCCGCGGGCGAGCAGTACTTC.

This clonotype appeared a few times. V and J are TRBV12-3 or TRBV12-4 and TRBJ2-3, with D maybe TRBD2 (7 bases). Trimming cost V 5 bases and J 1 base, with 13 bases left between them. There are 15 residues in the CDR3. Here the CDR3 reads CASSPQGGGTDTQYF. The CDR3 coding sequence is TGTGCCAGCAGTCCCCAAGGGGGGGGCACAGATACGCAGTATTTT.

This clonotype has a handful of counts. CDR3: CASRANSYEQYF. CDR3 coding DNA: TGTGCCAGCAGAGCCAACAGCTACGAGCAGTACTTC. The chain uses TRBV2 and TRBJ2-7; D call uncertain. The CDR3 has 12 amino acids. V was pared by 6 bases and J by 3 bases, with 9 bases between. The germline V gene has CDR1 SNHLY and CDR2 FYNNEI. Based on the CDR3 plus reference TRBV2 and TRBJ2-7, the full variable domain is EPEVTQTPSHQVTQMGQEVILRCVPISNHLYFYWYRQILGQKVEFLVSFYNNEISEKSEIFDDQFSVERPDGSNFTLKIRSTKLEDSAMYFCASRANSYEQYFGPGTRLTVT.

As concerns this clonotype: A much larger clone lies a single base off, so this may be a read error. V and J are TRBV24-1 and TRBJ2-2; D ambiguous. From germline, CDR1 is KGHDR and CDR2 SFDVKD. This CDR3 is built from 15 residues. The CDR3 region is CATCDWNGVAGELFF. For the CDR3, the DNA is TGTGCCACCTGTGATTGGAACGGCGTAGCCGGGGAGCTGTTTTTT.

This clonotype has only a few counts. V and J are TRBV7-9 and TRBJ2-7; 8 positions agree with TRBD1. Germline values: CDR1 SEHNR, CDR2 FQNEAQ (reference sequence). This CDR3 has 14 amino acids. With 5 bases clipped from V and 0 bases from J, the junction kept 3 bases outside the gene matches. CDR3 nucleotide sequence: TGTGCCAGCAGCCAGACAGGGGCCTCCTACGAGCAGTACTTC. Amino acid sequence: CASSQTGASYEQYF.

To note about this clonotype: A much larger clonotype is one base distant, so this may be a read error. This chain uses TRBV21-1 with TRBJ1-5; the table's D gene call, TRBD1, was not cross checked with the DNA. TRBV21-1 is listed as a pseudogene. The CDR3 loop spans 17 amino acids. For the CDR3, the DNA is TGTGCCAGCAGAAGCCACCGGGACAGGGGATTCAATCAGCCCCAGCAATTT. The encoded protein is CASRSHRDRGFNQPQQF.

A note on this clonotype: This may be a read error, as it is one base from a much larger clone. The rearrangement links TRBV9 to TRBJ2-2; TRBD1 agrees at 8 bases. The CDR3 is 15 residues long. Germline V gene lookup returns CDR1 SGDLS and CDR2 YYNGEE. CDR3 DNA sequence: TGTGCCGGCAGCGTGGGGACAGGAAAGACCGGGGAGCTGTTTTTT. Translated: CAGSVGTGKTGELFF.

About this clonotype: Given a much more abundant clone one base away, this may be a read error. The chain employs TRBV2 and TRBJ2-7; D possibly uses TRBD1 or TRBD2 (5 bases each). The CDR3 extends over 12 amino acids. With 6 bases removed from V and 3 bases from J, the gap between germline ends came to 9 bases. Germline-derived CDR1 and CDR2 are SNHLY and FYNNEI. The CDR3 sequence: CASRGDGYEQYF. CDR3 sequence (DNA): TGTGCCAGCAGGGGGGACGGCTACGAGCAGTACTTC.

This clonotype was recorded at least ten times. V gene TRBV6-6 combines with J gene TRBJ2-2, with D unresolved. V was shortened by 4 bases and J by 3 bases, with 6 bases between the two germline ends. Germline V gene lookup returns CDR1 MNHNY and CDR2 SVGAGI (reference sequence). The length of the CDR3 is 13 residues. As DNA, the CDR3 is TGTGCCAGCAGTTCCCCTTACACCGGGGAGCTGTTTTTT. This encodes CASSSPYTGELFF.

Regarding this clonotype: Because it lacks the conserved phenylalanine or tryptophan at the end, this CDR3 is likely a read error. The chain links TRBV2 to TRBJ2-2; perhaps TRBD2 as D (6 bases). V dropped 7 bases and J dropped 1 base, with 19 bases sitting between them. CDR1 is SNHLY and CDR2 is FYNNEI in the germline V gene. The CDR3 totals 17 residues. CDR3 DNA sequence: TGTGCCAGCATGGGTAGCGGTCCCCCAGGGAACACCGGGGAGCTGTTTATT. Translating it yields CASMGSGPPGNTGELFI.

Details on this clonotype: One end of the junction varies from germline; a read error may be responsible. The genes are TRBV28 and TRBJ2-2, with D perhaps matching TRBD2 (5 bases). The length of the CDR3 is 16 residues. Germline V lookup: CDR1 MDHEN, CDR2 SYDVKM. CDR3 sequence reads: CASSPSTISLTGELFF. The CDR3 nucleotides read TGTGCCAGCAGTCCCTCGACAATTTCGCTCACCGGGGAGCTCTTTTTT.

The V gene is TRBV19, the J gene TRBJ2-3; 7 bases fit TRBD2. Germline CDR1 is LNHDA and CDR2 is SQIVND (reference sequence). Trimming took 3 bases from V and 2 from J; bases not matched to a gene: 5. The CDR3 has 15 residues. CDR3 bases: TGTGCCAGTAGTATCAGCGGGGCCCTCACAGATACGCAGTATTTT. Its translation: CASSISGALTDTQYF.

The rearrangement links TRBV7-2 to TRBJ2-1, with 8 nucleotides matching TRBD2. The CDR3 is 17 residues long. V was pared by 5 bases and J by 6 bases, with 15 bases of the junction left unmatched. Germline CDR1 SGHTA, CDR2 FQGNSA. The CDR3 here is CASSNYQQAGVRNEQFF. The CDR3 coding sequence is TGTGCCAGCAGCAACTACCAACAAGCGGGAGTTCGCAATGAGCAGTTCTTC.

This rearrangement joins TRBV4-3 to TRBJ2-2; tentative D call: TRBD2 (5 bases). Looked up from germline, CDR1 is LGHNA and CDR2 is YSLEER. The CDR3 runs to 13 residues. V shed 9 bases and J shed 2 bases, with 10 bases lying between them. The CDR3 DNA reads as TGCGCCAGTTCCGGGATCAACACCGGGGAGCTGTTTTTT. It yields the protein CASSGINTGELFF.

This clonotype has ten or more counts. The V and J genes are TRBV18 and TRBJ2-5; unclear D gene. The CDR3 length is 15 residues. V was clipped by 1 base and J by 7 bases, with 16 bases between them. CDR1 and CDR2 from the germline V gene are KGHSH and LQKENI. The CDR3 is CASSPRETRERTQYF. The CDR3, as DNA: TGTGCCAGCTCACCACGTGAGACGCGTGAGAGGACCCAGTACTTC. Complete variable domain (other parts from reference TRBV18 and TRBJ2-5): NAGVMQNPRHLVRRRGQEARLRCSPMKGHSHVYWYRQLPEEGLKFMVYLQKENIIDESGMPKERFSAEFPKEGPSILRIQQVVRGDSAAYFCASSPRETRERTQYFGPGTRLLVL.

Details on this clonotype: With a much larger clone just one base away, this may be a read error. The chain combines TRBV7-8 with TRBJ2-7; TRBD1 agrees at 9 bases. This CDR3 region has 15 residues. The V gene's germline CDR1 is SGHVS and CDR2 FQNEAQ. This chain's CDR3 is CASSLPGDRVGEQCF. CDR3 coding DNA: TGTGCCAGCAGCTTACCCGGGGACAGGGTTGGGGAGCAGTGCTTC.

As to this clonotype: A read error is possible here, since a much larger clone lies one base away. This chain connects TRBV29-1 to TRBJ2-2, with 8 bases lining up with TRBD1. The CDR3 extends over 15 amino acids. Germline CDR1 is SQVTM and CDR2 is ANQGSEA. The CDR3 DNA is TGCAGCGTCAAAGGCGACAGGGGTCGGACCGGGGGGCTGTTTTTT. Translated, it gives CSVKGDRGRTGGLFF.

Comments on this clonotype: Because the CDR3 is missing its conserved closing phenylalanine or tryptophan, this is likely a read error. The CDR3 coding sequence is TGTGCCAGCAATGACCACGGAGGATGGGAGCAGTACATC. Its translation: CASNDHGGWEQYI. The chain has TRBV6-2 or TRBV6-3 and TRBJ2-7, with D maybe TRBD2 (5 bases). In germline, CDR1 is MNHEY, CDR2 SVGEGT. The CDR3 runs 13 residues. The V and J ends lost 7 bases and 7 bases respectively, with 17 bases between them.

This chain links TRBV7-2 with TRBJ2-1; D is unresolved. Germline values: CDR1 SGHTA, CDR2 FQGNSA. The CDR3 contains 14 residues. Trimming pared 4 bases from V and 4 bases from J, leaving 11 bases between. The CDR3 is CASSSLTTYNEQFF. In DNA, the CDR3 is TGTGCCAGCAGCTCCCTAACTACTTACAATGAGCAGTTCTTC.

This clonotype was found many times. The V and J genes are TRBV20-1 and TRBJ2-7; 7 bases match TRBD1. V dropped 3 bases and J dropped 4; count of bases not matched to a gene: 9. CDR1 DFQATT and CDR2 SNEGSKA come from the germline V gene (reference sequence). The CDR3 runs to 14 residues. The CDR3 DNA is TGCAGTGCTAGGAGGGGGCCCTTAGGGTACGAGCAGTACTTC. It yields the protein CSARRGPLGYEQYF.

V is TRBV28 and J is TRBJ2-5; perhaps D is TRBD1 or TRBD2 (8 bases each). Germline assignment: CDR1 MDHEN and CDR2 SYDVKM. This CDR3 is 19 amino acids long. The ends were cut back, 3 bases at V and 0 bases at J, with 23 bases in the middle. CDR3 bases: TGTGCCAGCAGTTTGTGCACAGGGGGGGCGGGAGGCTACCAAGAGACCCAGTACTTC. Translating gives CASSLCTGGAGGYQETQYF.

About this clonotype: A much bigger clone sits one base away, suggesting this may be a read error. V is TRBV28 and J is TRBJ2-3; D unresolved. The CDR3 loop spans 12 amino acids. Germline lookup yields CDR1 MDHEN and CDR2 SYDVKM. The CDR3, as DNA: TGTGTCAGCACGTCTCGCTCGGATACGCAGTATTTT. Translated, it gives CVSTSRSDTQYF.